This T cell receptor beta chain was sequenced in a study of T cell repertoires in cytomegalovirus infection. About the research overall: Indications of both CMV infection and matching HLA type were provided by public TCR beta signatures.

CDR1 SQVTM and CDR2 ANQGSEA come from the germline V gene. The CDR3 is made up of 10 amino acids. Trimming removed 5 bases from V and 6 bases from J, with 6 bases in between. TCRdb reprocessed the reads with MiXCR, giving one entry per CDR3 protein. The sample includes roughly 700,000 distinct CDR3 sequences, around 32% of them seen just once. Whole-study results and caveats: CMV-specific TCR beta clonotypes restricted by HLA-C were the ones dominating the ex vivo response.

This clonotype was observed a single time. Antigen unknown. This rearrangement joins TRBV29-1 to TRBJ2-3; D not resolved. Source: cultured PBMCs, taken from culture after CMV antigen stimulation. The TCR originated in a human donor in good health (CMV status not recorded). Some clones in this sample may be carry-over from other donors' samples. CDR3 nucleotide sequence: TGCAGCGTTCTCTGGGATACGCAGTATTTT. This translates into CSVLWDTQYF.